This T cell receptor beta chain was recovered during a study of cytomegalovirus exposure and HLA in healthy donors. Study context: An earlier analysis found under 130 million unique TCR beta sequences from approximately 170 million T cells.

This CDR3 contains 16 residues. Germline loops: CDR1 SEHNR, CDR2 FQNEAQ (reference sequence). The V and J ends lost 1 base and 1 base respectively, with 13 bases between them. This clone was counted a few times. Its specificity is not known. Study-level results: CMV serostatus alone was available as immune exposure information. It was confirmed in vitro that a few of the CMV-associated chains were specific for CMV antigens. As a later analysis revealed, most CMV-associated TCR beta chains appeared HLA-restricted.

Amplification used 60 Vbeta primers and 13 Jbeta primers. The data were produced by immunoSEQ multiplex PCR, yet TCRdb's version contains in-frame clones alone and is incomplete. The table records approximately 59,000 clones, 65% to 80% of them present only once. The receptor's source is a man in his forties in good health and CMV-seropositive. This chain connects TRBV7-9 to TRBJ1-1; D not resolved. The sample taken for sequencing was PBMCs. The CDR3 coding sequence is TGTGCCAGCAGCTTAGAATCTTTGGGGAGGAACACTGAAGCTTTCTTT. Translation gives CASSLESLGRNTEAFF.